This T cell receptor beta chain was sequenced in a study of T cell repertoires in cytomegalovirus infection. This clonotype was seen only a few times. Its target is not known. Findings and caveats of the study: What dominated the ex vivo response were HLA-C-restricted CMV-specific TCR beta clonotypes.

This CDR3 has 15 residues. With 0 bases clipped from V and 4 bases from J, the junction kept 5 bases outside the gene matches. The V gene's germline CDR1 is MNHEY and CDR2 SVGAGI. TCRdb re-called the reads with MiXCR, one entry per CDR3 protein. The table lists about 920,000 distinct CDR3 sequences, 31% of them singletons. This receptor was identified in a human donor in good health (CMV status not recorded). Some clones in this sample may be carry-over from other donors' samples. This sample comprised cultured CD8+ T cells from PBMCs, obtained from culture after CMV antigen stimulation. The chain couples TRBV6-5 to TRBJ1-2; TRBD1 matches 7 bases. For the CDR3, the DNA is TGTGCCAGCAGTTACTCGAGGGGACAGATCTATGGCTACACCTTC. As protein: CASSYSRGQIYGYTF.